The 21 T cell receptor beta chains given below trace back to one sample, sequenced in a study of shared clonotypes between healthy human individuals. Profiled with immunoSEQ multiplex PCR; TCRdb holds only in-frame clones, not every one. The sample holds roughly 500,000 clones, approximately 85% seen once. Sequenced input: PBMCs. The receptors derive from a woman aged 40 to 55 in good health. Some clones in this sample may be carry-over from other donors' samples.

V gene TRBV10-3 combines with J gene TRBJ1-2; maybe TRBD1 (6 bases). V was cut by 2 bases and J by 8 bases, with 12 bases left in between. The CDR3 loop spans 13 amino acids. Germline V lookup: CDR1 ENHRY, CDR2 SYGVKD. Here the CDR3 DNA reads TGTGCCATCAGTGAGATGAGGGGGAGAGGCTACACCTTC. Translation: CAISEMRGRGYTF.

This chain connects TRBV25-1 to TRBJ2-4; 8 bases match TRBD2. The germline V gene encodes CDR1 MGHDK and CDR2 SYGVNS. The CDR3 runs to 14 residues. V lost 5 bases and J lost 0; bases outside the gene matches: 0. CDR3 sequence (DNA): TGTGCCAGCAGTCTAGCGGGAGCCAAAAACATTCAGTACTTC. Amino acids: CASSLAGAKNIQYF. The full variable domain, in which reference TRBV25-1 and TRBJ2-4 provide the parts outside the CDR3, is EADIYQTPRYLVIGTGKKITLECSQTMGHDKMYWYQQDPGMELHLIHYSYGVNSTEKGDLSSESTVSRIRTEHFPLTLESARPSHTSQYLCASSLAGAKNIQYFGAGTRLSVL.

The V and J genes are TRBV7-2 and TRBJ2-1, with D possibly matching TRBD2 (6 bases). Trimming left V 6 bases short and J 12 bases short, with 15 bases between. CDR3 size: 12 residues. Looked up from germline, CDR1 is SGHTA and CDR2 is FQGNSA. CDR3 bases: TGTGCCAGCAGTCGCACGGGAGTACGGCAGTTCTTC. Translated, it gives CASSRTGVRQFF.

The gene calls are TRBV28 and TRBJ2-7, with TRBD1 matching 9 bases. Germline V gene sequence: CDR1 MDHEN, CDR2 SYDVKM. With 5 bases clipped from V and 6 bases from J, the junction kept 8 bases outside the gene matches. The length of the CDR3 is 14 residues. In DNA, the CDR3 is TGTGCCAGCAGTATCCGGGACAGGGTCAGCGAGCAGTACTTC. Protein sequence: CASSIRDRVSEQYF.

In its sample, this clone was seen once. The V call is TRBV4-1, the J call TRBJ2-3; 12 bases fit TRBD2. From germline, CDR1 is MGHRA and CDR2 YSYEKL. This CDR3 region has 17 residues. The junction had 8 bases not matched to a gene; V was cut back by 1 base and J by 6 bases. CDR3 loop: CASSQGRTSGAEDTQYF. CDR3 nucleotide sequence: TGCGCCAGCAGCCAAGGCCGGACTAGCGGGGCCGAGGATACGCAGTATTTT.

CDR3 DNA sequence: TGTGCCATCGGCCGTTCCCATGAGCAGTTCTTC. It specifies CAIGRSHEQFF. The chain joins TRBV10-3 to TRBJ2-1; unclear D gene. The length of the CDR3 is 11 residues. CDR1 is ENHRY and CDR2 is SYGVKD in the germline V gene. V was pared by 8 bases and J by 8 bases, with 10 bases between.

This clone has ten or more counts. The chain has TRBV4-3 and TRBJ2-3, with D unclear. Germline V gene lookup returns CDR1 LGHNA and CDR2 YSLEER. The CDR3 has 15 residues. The germline V and J ends were trimmed by 0 bases and 3 bases, with 10 bases remaining between them. This chain's CDR3 is CASSQDWSRTDTQYF. The DNA of the CDR3 is TGCGCCAGCAGCCAAGATTGGAGCAGGACAGATACGCAGTATTTT.

The gene calls are TRBV18 and TRBJ2-1, with 10 nucleotides matching TRBD2. Germline V CDR1 and CDR2: KGHSH, LQKENI. CDR3 length: 15 residues. The trim removed 5 bases at V and 4 bases at J, leaving 5 bases unmatched. The CDR3: CASSIQREGYNEQFF. CDR3 nucleotide sequence: TGTGCCAGCTCAATTCAGCGGGAGGGATACAATGAGCAGTTCTTC. Drawing the rest from reference TRBV18 and TRBJ2-1, the complete variable domain is NAGVMQNPRHLVRRRGQEARLRCSPMKGHSHVYWYRQLPEEGLKFMVYLQKENIIDESGMPKERFSAEFPKEGPSILRIQQVVRGDSAAYFCASSIQREGYNEQFFGPGTRLTVL.

This clone has more than one count but fewer than ten. The conserved final phenylalanine or tryptophan is absent from the CDR3, which likely points to a read error. The DNA is omitted, as the CDR3 cannot be located on it reliably, and the CDR3 follows TCRdb's listing. The chain's CDR3 is CASSLGPGGEL. The chain uses TRBV7-9 and TRBJ1-1; the table's D call of TRBD1 was not tested on the DNA. Germline V CDR1 and CDR2: SEHNR, FQNEAQ (reference sequence). With termini counted, the CDR3 has 11 amino acids.

This chain joins TRBV7-2 and TRBJ2-7; D remains ambiguous. The V end was cut by 5 bases, the J end by 2 bases, with 10 bases between. CDR1 is SGHTA, CDR2 FQGNSA, per germline. The CDR3 consists of 13 residues. The CDR3 reads CASSRQQPYEQYF. CDR3 in DNA: TGTGCCAGCAGCAGGCAGCAACCCTACGAGCAGTACTTC.

CDR3 bases: TGTGCCAGCAGCTTATGGAACAGGGTCGGGGAGCAGTTCTTC. Protein: CASSLWNRVGEQFF. The chain combines TRBV7-2 with TRBJ2-1; TRBD1 might be the D (6 bases). Deletions cut 2 bases from V and 10 bases from J, with 15 bases between. The CDR3 is made up of 14 amino acids. The germline V gene has CDR1 SGHTA and CDR2 FQGNSA.

The chain recombines TRBV5-1 with TRBJ1-1, with 10 bases identical to TRBD1. Trimming removed 2 bases from V and 4 bases from J; junction bases left unmatched: 8. The CDR3 has 16 residues. Germline CDR1 reads SGHRS; CDR2 reads YFSETQ. The CDR3 DNA reads TGCGCCAGCAGCTTCGGGACAGGGGCCATCGGCACTGAAGCTTTCTTT. The encoded protein is CASSFGTGAIGTEAFF.

This clone was picked up a small number of times. The genes are TRBV19 and TRBJ1-5; D is unresolved. Germline V gene data show CDR1 as LNHDA and CDR2 as SQIVND (reference sequence). The CDR3 is 14 residues long. Trimming left V 1 base short and J 4 bases short, with 8 bases between. This CDR3 reads CASSIGANNQPQHF. For the CDR3, the DNA is TGTGCCAGTAGTATAGGGGCCAATAATCAGCCCCAGCATTTT.

The chain couples TRBV18 to TRBJ1-1; no clear D. The V and J ends lost 2 bases and 3 bases respectively, with 19 bases between them. The CDR3 extends over 17 amino acids. From germline, CDR1 is KGHSH and CDR2 LQKENI. In nucleotides, the CDR3 is TGTGCCAGCTCACCAACTTGGGTCGACGGGAGGGACACTGAAGCTTTCTTT. The encoded protein is CASSPTWVDGRDTEAFF.

J is TRBJ2-1 and V is TRBV5-1; 10 bases match TRBD2. After removal of 9 bases from V and 8 bases from J, the junction contained 14 bases not matched to a gene. The CDR3 length is 15 residues. Germline loops: CDR1 SGHRS, CDR2 YFSETQ. In DNA form, the CDR3 reads TGCGCCACCCAACCCCTAGCGGGAGTGTCGGATGAGCAGTTCTTC. Residues: CATQPLAGVSDEQFF.

This clone was recorded a few times. The V and J genes are TRBV30 and TRBJ1-1; no clear D. The CDR3 runs 13 residues. V shed 4 bases and J shed 0 bases, with 9 bases lying between them. Germline-derived CDR1 and CDR2 are GTSNPN and SVGIG (reference sequence). The CDR3 reads CAWTAQVNTEAFF. The CDR3, as DNA: TGTGCCTGGACAGCCCAGGTGAACACTGAAGCTTTCTTT.

The rearrangement uses TRBV29-1 and TRBJ2-3; D possibly matches TRBD1 or TRBD2 (5 bases each). Germline CDR1 is SQVTM and CDR2 is ANQGSEA. The CDR3 totals 14 residues. V shed 6 bases and J shed 1 base, with 14 bases lying between them. CDR3 protein: CSVGPGPGTDTQYF. CDR3 sequence (DNA): TGCAGCGTGGGTCCGGGACCAGGCACAGATACGCAGTATTTT.

The rearrangement links TRBV6-1 to TRBJ2-7, with a weak D call TRBD1 (6 bases). With 3 bases removed from V and 0 bases from J, the gap between germline ends came to 12 bases. This CDR3 has 15 amino acids. CDR1 is MNHNS, CDR2 SASEGT, per germline. The CDR3 sequence is CASSDPRTASYEQYF. The CDR3 nucleotides are TGTGCCAGCAGTGACCCTAGGACAGCCTCCTACGAGCAGTACTTC.

The chain couples TRBV5-3 to TRBJ1-3; D perhaps matches TRBD1 (6 bases). TRBV5-3 is given ORF status, its function remaining uncertain. Between the trimmed V and J ends, which lost 4 bases and 0 bases, there was a span of 14 bases. CDR3 length: 16 amino acids. The CDR3 DNA sequence: TGTGCCAGAAGCGACTGCGACAGGCGCTCTGGAAACACCATATATTTT. Protein product: CARSDCDRRSGNTIYF.

The sample holds one count of this clone. The J gene is TRBJ2-3, the V gene TRBV4-2; 8 nucleotides line up with TRBD2. The CDR3 length is 16 residues. V lost 1 base and J lost 3; bases outside the gene matches: 6. Germline V gene data show CDR1 as LGHNA and CDR2 as YNFKEQ. CDR3 in amino acids: CASSQVPGGKTDTQYF. The CDR3 region has the DNA TGTGCCAGCAGCCAAGTTCCGGGAGGGAAGACAGATACGCAGTATTTT.

Only a few counts were recorded for this clone. V usage is TRBV6-6 and J usage is TRBJ2-7, with unresolved D. V was cut by 6 bases and J by 6 bases, with 9 bases left in between. Germline CDR1 reads MNHNY; CDR2 reads SVGAGI (reference sequence). There are 11 residues in the CDR3. The CDR3 nucleotides are TGTGCCAGCAGCCCCGGGCTCGAGCAGTACTTC. Its protein product is CASSPGLEQYF.